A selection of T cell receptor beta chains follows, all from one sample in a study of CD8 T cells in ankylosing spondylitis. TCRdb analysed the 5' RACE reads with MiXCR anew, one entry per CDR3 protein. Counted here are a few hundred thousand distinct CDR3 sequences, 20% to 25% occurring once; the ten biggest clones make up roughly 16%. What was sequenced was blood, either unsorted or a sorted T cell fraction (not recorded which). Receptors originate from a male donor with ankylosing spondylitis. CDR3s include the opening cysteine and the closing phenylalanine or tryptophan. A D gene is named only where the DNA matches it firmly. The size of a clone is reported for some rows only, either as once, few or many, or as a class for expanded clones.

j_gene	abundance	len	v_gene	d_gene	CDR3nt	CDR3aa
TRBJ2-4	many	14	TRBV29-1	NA	TGCAGCGTTGAAGTGTCCCTTAGGGGGGACATTCAGTACTTC	CSVEVSLRGDIQYF
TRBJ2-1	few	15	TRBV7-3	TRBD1	TGTGCCAGCAGCCCTACGGGACAGGGATACAATGAGCAGTTCTTC	CASSPTGQGYNEQFF
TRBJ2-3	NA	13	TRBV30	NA	TGTGCCCAATCGAGGCGGGGCACAGATACGCAGTATTTT	CAQSRRGTDTQYF
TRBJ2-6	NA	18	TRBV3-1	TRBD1	TGTGCCAGCAGCCGCCTAGGACAGGGACCTACTGGGGCCAACGTCCTGACTTTC	CASSRLGQGPTGANVLTF
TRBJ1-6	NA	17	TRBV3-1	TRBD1	TGTGCCAGCAGCCAAGCTTTTCGGACAGGGGAGAATTCACCCCTCCACTTT	CASSQAFRTGENSPLHF
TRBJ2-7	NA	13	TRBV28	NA	TGTGCCAGCGTGTCGACAGTGGTTGGGAAGCAGTACTTC	CASVSTVVGKQYF
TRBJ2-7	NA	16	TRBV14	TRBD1	TGTGCCAGCAGCCACCTTTTTGCAGGGGGAAGGTACGAGCAGTACTTC	CASSHLFAGGRYEQYF
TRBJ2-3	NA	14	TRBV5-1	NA	TGCGCCAGCGAGGCGGGGTCGAGCACAGATACGCAGTATTTT	CASEAGSSTDTQYF
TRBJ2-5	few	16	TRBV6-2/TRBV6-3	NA	TGTGCCAGCAGTTACTCGGGTGATAGCGTGGGAGAGACCCAGTACTTC	CASSYSGDSVGETQYF
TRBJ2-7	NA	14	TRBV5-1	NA	TGCGCCAGCAGCTTGGCAGGGGTTCCCTACGAGCAGTACTTC	CASSLAGVPYEQYF
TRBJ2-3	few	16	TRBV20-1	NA	TGCAGTGCTAGCGAATTGCACTTTAGCTACACAGATACGCAGTATTTT	CSASELHFSYTDTQYF
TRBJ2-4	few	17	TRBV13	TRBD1	TGTGCCAGCAGCTTCAACAGGGGACACTTAGCCAAAAACATTCAGTACTTC	CASSFNRGHLAKNIQYF
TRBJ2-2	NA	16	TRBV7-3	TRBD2	TGTGCCAGCAGCTCCCAACTAGCGGGAGGGCCCGGGGAGCTGTTTTTT	CASSSQLAGGPGELFF
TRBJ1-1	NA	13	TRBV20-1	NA	TGCAGTGCGAAGAGAATTACTTATGCTGAAGCTTTCTTT	CSAKRITYAEAFF
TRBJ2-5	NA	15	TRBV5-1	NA	TGCGCCAGCAGCGACCCGACTAGTCTCCAAGAGACCCAGTACTTC	CASSDPTSLQETQYF
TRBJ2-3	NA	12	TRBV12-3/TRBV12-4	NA	TGTGCCAGCAGTTTACCCCCCGATACGCAGTATTTT	CASSLPPDTQYF
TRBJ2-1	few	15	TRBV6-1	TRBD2	TGTGCCAGCAGAACACTAGCGGGAGTAACCAATGAGCAGTTCTTC	CASRTLAGVTNEQFF
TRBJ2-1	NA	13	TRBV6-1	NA	TGTGCCAGCAGCAAAACTAGGGACAATGAGCAGTTCTTC	CASSKTRDNEQFF
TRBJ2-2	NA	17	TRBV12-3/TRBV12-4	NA	TGTGCCAGCAGTTTACGGGGTAGTCTACCCAACACCGGGGAGCTGTTTTTT	CASSLRGSLPNTGELFF
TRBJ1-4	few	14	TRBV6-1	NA	TGTGCCAGCAGCTCGGGAGATAATAATGAAAAACTGTTTTTT	CASSSGDNNEKLFF
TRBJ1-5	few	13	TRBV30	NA	TGTGCCTGGAGTGTTGGAGGGGATCAGCCCCAGCATTTT	CAWSVGGDQPQHF
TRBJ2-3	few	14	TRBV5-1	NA	TGCGCCAGCAGCTTGTGGGGCTGGGAAGATACGCAGTATTTT	CASSLWGWEDTQYF